The source of this TCR beta chain is a study of blood T cells in healthy people across ages. Study context: Template switching caught about one barcoded beta molecule for each two T cells. Study observations and caveats: Older age coincided with a roughly linear decline in TCR beta diversity per million T cells. There were more naive CD4+ cells and higher diversity in long-lived donors than in aged donors.

Details on this clonotype: Its antigen remains unidentified.

Germline CDR1 is DFQATT and CDR2 is SNEGSKA (reference sequence). This CDR3 is built from 14 residues. Then a second PCR, running about 7 to 11 cycles, was carried out with a sample-barcoded 5' primer and a J-beta primer mix. A tag from a template-switch adaptor with 12 random nucleotides marked each cDNA molecule. TCRdb passed the 5' RACE reads through MiXCR, listing each CDR3 protein once. The sample records roughly 1,800,000 distinct CDR3 sequences, 49% being singletons. The receptor was derived from a woman between 40 and 55 years old in good health. The chain employs TRBV20-1 and TRBJ2-4, with 8 bases identical to TRBD2. The J call is doubtful: the DNA matches TRBJ2-5 better. Material: blood. DNA of the CDR3: TGCAGTGCTGTTCGACGGCCTAGCGGGGAGACCCAGTACTTC. It is translated as CSAVRRPSGETQYF.